Below, 11 T cell receptor beta chains from the same sample are listed, as sequenced in a study of regulatory T cells in long-lasting Graves disease. Time point reported: newly diagnosed GD, antithyroid drugs for less than 3 months. Scientists built the TCR library using RNA that was extracted from PBMCs. Arm-PCR of CDR3 regions and iRepertoire HTBI primers were used to build TCR beta libraries. Each CDR3 protein gets one entry after TCRdb re-called the multiplex PCR reads with MiXCR. The sample records about 560,000 distinct CDR3 sequences, 15% to 20% being singletons. These records were also assigned to another study, of T cells in Graves' hyperthyroidism and ophthalmopathy.

This specimen consisted of peripheral blood mononuclear cells (PBMCs), obtained at new diagnosis, from a patient treated with antithyroid drugs. These receptors originate from a man aged 18 to 30 with Graves disease.

The rearrangement links TRBV18 to TRBJ1-2, with a tentative D call TRBD1 (5 bases). CDR1 and CDR2 (germline): KGHSH, LQKENI. The CDR3 length is 16 residues. Deletions cut 3 bases from V and 3 bases from J, with 17 bases between. DNA of the CDR3: TGTGCCAGCTCACCTGACTTGGGCAGGGCATACTATGGCTACACCTTC. This encodes CASSPDLGRAYYGYTF.

This clonotype was detected ten times or more. This chain uses TRBV28 with TRBJ2-1; TRBD2 might be the D (5 bases). The ends were cut back, 8 bases at V and 4 bases at J, with 15 bases in the middle. Germline lookup yields CDR1 MDHEN and CDR2 SYDVKM. CDR3 length equals 14 residues. The CDR3 here is CASFEGAEYNEQFF. In DNA, the CDR3 is TGTGCCAGCTTTGAGGGAGCCGAGTACAATGAGCAGTTCTTC.

The chain links TRBV13 to TRBJ2-5, with D unclear. Looked up from germline, CDR1 is PRHDT and CDR2 is FYEKMQ (reference sequence). Trimming took 2 bases from V and 2 from J, leaving 6 bases between them. The CDR3 sequence is 13 residues long. The CDR3 DNA reads as TGTGCCAGCAGCTTATTGGTGCAAGAGACCCAGTACTTC. Its translation: CASSLLVQETQYF.

The chain links TRBV20-1 to TRBJ1-2; D uncertain. The CDR3 runs to 14 residues. Germline V gene lookup returns CDR1 DFQATT and CDR2 SNEGSKA (reference sequence). Between the trimmed V and J ends, which lost 1 base and 1 base, there was a span of 10 bases. CDR3 sequence: CSARAQAINYGYTF. The CDR3 region has the DNA TGCAGTGCTAGAGCCCAGGCAATTAACTATGGCTACACCTTC.

This rearrangement joins TRBV7-2 to TRBJ2-2; TRBD2 is a possible D gene (6 bases). This CDR3 spans 16 amino acids. Trimming left V 1 base short and J 1 base short, with 10 bases between. Per the germline V gene, CDR1 is SGHTA and CDR2 is FQGNSA. CDR3 DNA: TGTGCCAGCAGCTTAGTGGGGGGAGTGAACACCGGGGAGCTGTTTTTT. Its translation: CASSLVGGVNTGELFF.

This clonotype was seen at least ten times. J is TRBJ1-1 and V is TRBV20-1; 8 bases are shared with TRBD1. V lost 0 bases, J lost 2 bases, and 5 bases stayed unmatched. The CDR3 has 15 amino acids. Germline V gene data show CDR1 as DFQATT and CDR2 as SNEGSKA (reference sequence). For the CDR3, the DNA is TGCAGTGCTAGAGATGGGGACAGGTCCAACACTGAAGCTTTCTTT. Translated, it gives CSARDGDRSNTEAFF.

With respect to this clonotype: A read error may produce the germline difference seen at one junction end. V and J are TRBV10-1 and TRBJ2-7; D is possibly TRBD1 (5 bases). Germline CDR1 is WNHNN and CDR2 is SYGVQD (reference sequence). The CDR3 consists of 14 residues. The CDR3 region is CASRRQRWRHEQYF. The CDR3 DNA follows: TGCGCAAGCAGGAGACAGCGCTGGCGGCACGAGCAGTACTTC.

This clonotype was detected many times. This sequence joins TRBV6-1 and TRBJ1-1; no clear D. V was trimmed by 6 bases and J by 0 bases, leaving 5 bases between them. CDR3 length: 12 residues. Looked up from germline, CDR1 is MNHNS and CDR2 is SASEGT. As DNA, the CDR3 is TGTGCCAGCAGCGCCCTGAACACTGAAGCTTTCTTT. This translates into CASSALNTEAFF.

In its sample, this clonotype was seen many times. The V call is TRBV30, the J call TRBJ2-1, with D unclear. CDR1 GTSNPN and CDR2 SVGIG come from the germline V gene (reference sequence). V lost 1 base, J lost 6 bases, and 10 bases lay in between. The CDR3 length is 13 residues. The chain's CDR3 is CAWSAGPGNEQFF. CDR3 nucleotide sequence: TGTGCCTGGAGTGCAGGACCGGGCAATGAGCAGTTCTTC.

This clonotype was detected ten times or more. The rearrangement uses TRBV6-5 and TRBJ1-5, with D tentatively TRBD1 (6 bases). The CDR3 totals 16 residues. Germline CDR1 and CDR2: MNHEY and SVGAGI. The V end was cut by 0 bases, the J end by 4 bases, with 13 bases between. CDR3 sequence: CASSYSSDGTNQPQHF. The DNA for the CDR3 is TGTGCCAGCAGTTACTCGTCTGACGGGACAAATCAGCCCCAGCATTTT.

This clonotype was seen many times. This chain links TRBV6-2 or TRBV6-3 with TRBJ2-5; D call uncertain. The germline V gene encodes CDR1 MNHEY and CDR2 SVGEGT. Trimming removed 5 bases at V and 5 bases at J, with 12 bases between. The length of the CDR3 is 13 residues. The CDR3 sequence: CASSEMVVETQYF. In DNA, the CDR3 is TGTGCCAGCAGTGAAATGGTCGTGGAGACCCAGTACTTC.